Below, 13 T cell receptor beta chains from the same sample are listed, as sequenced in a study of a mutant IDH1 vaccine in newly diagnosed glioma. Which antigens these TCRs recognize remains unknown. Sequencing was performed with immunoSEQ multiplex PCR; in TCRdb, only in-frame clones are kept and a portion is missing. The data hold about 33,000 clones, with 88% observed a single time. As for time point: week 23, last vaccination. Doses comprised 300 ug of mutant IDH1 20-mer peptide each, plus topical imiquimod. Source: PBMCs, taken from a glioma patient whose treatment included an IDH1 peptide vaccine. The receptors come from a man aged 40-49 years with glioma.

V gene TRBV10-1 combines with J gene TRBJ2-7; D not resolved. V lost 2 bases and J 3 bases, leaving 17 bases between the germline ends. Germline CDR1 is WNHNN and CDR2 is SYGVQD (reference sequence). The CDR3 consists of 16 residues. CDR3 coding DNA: TGCGCCAGCAGTGAGCTGCGACAAAACCCGGTCTACGAGCAGTACGTC. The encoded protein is CASSELRQNPVYEQYV.

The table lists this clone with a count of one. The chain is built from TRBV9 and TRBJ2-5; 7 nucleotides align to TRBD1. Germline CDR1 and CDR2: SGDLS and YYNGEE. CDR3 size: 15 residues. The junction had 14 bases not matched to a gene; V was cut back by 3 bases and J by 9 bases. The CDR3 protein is CASSAGDRPFGAQYF. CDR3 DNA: TGTGCCAGCAGCGCCGGGGACAGACCGTTCGGGGCCCAGTACTTC.

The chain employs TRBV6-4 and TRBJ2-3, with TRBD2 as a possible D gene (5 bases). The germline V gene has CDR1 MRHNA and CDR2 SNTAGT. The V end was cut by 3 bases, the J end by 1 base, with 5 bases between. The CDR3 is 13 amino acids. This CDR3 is CASSEEGTDTQYF. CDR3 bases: TGTGCCAGCAGTGAGGAGGGCACAGATACGCAGTATTTT.

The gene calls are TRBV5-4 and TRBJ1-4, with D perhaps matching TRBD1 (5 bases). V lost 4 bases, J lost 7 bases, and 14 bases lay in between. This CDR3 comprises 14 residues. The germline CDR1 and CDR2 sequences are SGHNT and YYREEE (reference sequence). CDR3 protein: CASSPTLGGEKLFF. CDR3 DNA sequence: TGTGCCAGCAGCCCTACGTTGGGGGGTGAAAAACTGTTTTTT. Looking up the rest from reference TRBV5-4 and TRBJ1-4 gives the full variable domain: ETGVTQSPTHLIKTRGQQVTLRCSSQSGHNTVSWYQQALGQGPQFIFQYYREEENGRGNFPPRFSGLQFPNYSSELNVNALELDDSALYLCASSPTLGGEKLFFGSGTQLSVL.

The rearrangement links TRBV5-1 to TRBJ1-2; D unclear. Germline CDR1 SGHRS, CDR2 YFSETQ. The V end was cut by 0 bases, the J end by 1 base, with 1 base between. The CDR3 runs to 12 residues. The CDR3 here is CASSLDNYGYTF. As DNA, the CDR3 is TGCGCCAGCAGCTTGGATAACTATGGCTACACCTTC.

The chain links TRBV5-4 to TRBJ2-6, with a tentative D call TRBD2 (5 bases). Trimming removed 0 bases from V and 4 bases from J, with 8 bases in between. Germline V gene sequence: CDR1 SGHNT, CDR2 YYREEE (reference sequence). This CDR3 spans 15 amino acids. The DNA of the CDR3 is TGTGCCAGCAGCTTGGTTGGGAGAGGGGCCAACGTCCTGACTTTC. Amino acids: CASSLVGRGANVLTF.

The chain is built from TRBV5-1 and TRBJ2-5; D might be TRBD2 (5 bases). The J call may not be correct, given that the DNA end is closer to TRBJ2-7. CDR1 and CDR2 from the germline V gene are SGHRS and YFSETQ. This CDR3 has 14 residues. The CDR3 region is CASSSDSIGDEQYF. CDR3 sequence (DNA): TGCGCCAGCAGCTCAGATTCGATCGGGGACGAGCAGTACTTC.

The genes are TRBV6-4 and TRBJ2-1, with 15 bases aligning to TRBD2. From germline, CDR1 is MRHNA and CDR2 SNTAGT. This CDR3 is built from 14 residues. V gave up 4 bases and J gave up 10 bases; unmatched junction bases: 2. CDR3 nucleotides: TGTGCCAGCAGTGGGGGACTAGCGGGAGGAGAGCAGTTCTTC. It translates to CASSGGLAGGEQFF.

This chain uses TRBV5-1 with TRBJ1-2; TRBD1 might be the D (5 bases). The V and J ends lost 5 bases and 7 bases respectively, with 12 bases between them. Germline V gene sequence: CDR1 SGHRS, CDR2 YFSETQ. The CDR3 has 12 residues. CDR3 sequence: CASSSGESGYTF. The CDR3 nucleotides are TGCGCCAGCAGTTCGGGGGAGAGTGGCTACACCTTC.

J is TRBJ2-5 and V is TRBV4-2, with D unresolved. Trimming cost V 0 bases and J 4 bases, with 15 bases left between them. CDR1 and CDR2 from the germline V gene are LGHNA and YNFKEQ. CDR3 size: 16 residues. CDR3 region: CASSQDEPATAETQYF. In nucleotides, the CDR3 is TGTGCCAGCAGCCAAGATGAGCCGGCAACGGCAGAGACCCAGTACTTC.

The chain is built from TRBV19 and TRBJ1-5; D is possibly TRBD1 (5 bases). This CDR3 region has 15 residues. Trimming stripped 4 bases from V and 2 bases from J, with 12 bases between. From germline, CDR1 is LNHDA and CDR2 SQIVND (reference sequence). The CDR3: CASSTGRGGNQPQHF. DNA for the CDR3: TGTGCCAGTAGTACCGGGCGGGGCGGCAATCAGCCCCAGCATTTT.

DNA of the CDR3: TGTGCCAGCAGTCAATCGTCCTGGTTAGGACCCCAGCATTTT. This encodes CASSQSSWLGPQHF. The V gene is TRBV6-6, the J gene TRBJ1-5; no firm D call. CDR3 length: 14 amino acids. The V gene's germline CDR1 is MNHNY and CDR2 SVGAGI (reference sequence). V shed 5 bases and J shed 10 bases, with 18 bases lying between them.

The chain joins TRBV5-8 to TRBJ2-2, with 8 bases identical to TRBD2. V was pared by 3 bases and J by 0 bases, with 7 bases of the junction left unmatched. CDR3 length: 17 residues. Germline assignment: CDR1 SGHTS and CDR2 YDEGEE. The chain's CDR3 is CASSWYGGVTNTGELFF. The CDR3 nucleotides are TGTGCCAGCAGCTGGTACGGGGGGGTGACGAACACCGGGGAGCTGTTTTTT.